Included here is one TCR beta chain sequence, with context. No antigen is known for it. V was pared by 0 bases and J by 4 bases, with 4 bases between. Looked up from germline, CDR1 is SGHAT and CDR2 is FQNNGV. This CDR3 spans 13 amino acids. The data stem from a study of vaccination and CD4 T cells after COVID-19. Treatment denoted: approximately nine-day PBMC culture with coronavirus spike peptide pools or control peptides (ViraFEST assay). Gathering of the CD4+ T cells, from the unexposed donor, took place before the COVID-19 pandemic (2011-2018). The Oncomine TCR Beta short-read assay was what sequenced the DNA obtained from cultured CD4+ T cells. One entry per CDR3 protein results from TCRdb running MiXCR on the PCR reads. The sample has under 6,500 distinct CDR3 sequences, about 41% seen once.

The chain joins TRBV11-2 to TRBJ1-5; D gene unclear. Sequenced sample: CD4+ T cells from blood, cultured in vitro. This sequence was found in a human donor in good health. The CDR3 sequence: CASSLDRNQPQHF. The CDR3 DNA reads TGTGCCAGCAGCTTAGATAGGAATCAGCCCCAGCATTTT. Based on the CDR3 plus reference TRBV11-2 and TRBJ1-5, the full variable domain is EAGVAQSPRYKIIEKRQSVAFWCNPISGHATLYWYQQILGQGPKLLIQFQNNGVVDDSQLPKDRFSAERLKGVDSTLKIQPAKLEDSAVYLCASSLDRNQPQHFGDGTRLSIL.